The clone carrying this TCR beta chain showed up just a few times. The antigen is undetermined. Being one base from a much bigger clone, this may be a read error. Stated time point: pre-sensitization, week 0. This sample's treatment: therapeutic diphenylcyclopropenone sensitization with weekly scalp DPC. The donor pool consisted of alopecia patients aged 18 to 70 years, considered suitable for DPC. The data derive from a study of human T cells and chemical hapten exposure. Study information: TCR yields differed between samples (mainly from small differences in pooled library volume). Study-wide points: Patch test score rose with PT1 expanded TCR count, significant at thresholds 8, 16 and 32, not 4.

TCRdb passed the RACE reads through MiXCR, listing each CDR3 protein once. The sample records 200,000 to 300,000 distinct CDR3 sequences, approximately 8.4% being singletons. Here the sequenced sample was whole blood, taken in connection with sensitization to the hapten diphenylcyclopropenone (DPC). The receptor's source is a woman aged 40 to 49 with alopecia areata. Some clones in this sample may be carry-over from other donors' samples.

In DNA form, the CDR3 reads TGTGCCAGCAGTCGGACAGGGGACACTGAAGCTTTCTTT. Protein product: CASSRTGDTEAFF. The rearrangement uses TRBV12-3 or TRBV12-4 and TRBJ1-1; 9 nucleotides match TRBD1. The J segment lost 3 bases and the V segment lost 5 bases, leaving 1 base of the junction unmatched. This CDR3 region has 13 residues.